This T cell receptor beta chain was captured in a study of Graves' ophthalmopathy and Graves' hyperthyroidism. The CDR3 totals 16 residues. Germline CDR1 reads MNHEY; CDR2 reads SVGAGI. With 0 bases removed from V and 11 bases from J, the gap between germline ends came to 22 bases. This clonotype was recorded only once. For repertoire sequencing, the TCR beta CDR3 regions were amplified from RNA transcripts. Investigators did first-round RT-PCR with HTBI primers, then second-round multiplex PCR. One entry per CDR3 protein results from TCRdb running MiXCR on the multiplex PCR reads. The profile shows approximately 160,000 distinct CDR3 sequences, roughly 37% of them singletons.

The clonotype originates from a woman aged 40 to 50 with Graves' ophthalmopathy. The rearrangement uses TRBV6-5 and TRBJ1-1; D unclear. Sequenced input: peripheral blood. The CDR3 loop reads CASSYSLQAPIFKAFF. As DNA, the CDR3 is TGTGCCAGCAGTTACTCGTTGCAGGCGCCTATTTTTAAGGCTTTCTTT.